This T cell receptor beta chain stems from a study of T cell clusters in autoimmune cytopenias. Points from the study as a whole: The cluster-lack signature was not seen for secondary cytopenia versus chronic lymphocytic leukemia. TRB repertoire shifts in secondary cytopenia and chronic lymphocytic leukemia mostly reflected lymphoma, not autoimmunity. Compared with active autoimmune hepatitis patients, healthy donors showed almost three-fold more exclusive TRB clusters. Clustering suggested that physiological T cell clusters were missing in primary autoimmune cytopenia patients.

TRB was amplified from about 270 ng of peripheral blood genomic DNA per sample. TRB was amplified by touch-down multiplex PCR, primer pools A and B combined. TCRdb re-called the multiplex PCR reads; every CDR3 protein appears as one record, without DNA. This repertoire includes some 6,600 distinct CDR3 sequences. Per the germline V gene, CDR1 is SGHDT and CDR2 is YYEEEE. The CDR3 totals 14 residues. Worth noting for this clonotype: Its antigen is as yet unknown.

The clonotype originates from a human donor with an autoimmune cytopenia or autoimmune hepatitis (not recorded which). Sequenced: peripheral blood. V and J are TRBV5-6 and TRBJ1-1; the D call of TRBD1 rests on TCRdb alone, since no DNA is present to check it. This CDR3 reads CASSLGQTNTEAFF.